The present entry profiles one T cell receptor beta chain with its context. The antigen remains undetermined. This record comes from a study of CD8 T cells in ankylosing spondylitis. Findings of the study overall: Prior work had noted some motif variants in reactive arthritis blood and synovial fluid. Clones linked to the disease showed a CD8+ phenotype. They occurred at relatively low frequencies in peripheral blood. Reportedly, disease-linked clones are significantly enriched in ankylosing spondylitis patients' matched synovial fluid. A motif of under ten highly homologous TCR beta variants was seen as apparently characteristic of ankylosing spondylitis blood.

Generation of TCR beta libraries employed quantitative 5'-RACE incorporating molecular barcodes. TCRdb processed the 5' RACE reads anew with MiXCR; each CDR3 protein has one entry. The data show over 600,000 distinct CDR3 sequences, around 20% seen once. Source material: blood, either unsorted or a sorted T cell fraction (not recorded which). The TCR sequence derives from a male donor with ankylosing spondylitis.

The DNA of the CDR3 is TGCGCCAGCAGCCAAAAGGTCCCCTCGGGTGAAGCTTTCTTT. Translation: CASSQKVPSGEAFF. The chain combines TRBV4-3 with TRBJ1-1; D is unresolved. The germline gives CDR1 LGHNA, CDR2 YSLEER. The CDR3 covers 14 residues. Trimming removed 2 bases at V and 7 bases at J, with 14 bases between.